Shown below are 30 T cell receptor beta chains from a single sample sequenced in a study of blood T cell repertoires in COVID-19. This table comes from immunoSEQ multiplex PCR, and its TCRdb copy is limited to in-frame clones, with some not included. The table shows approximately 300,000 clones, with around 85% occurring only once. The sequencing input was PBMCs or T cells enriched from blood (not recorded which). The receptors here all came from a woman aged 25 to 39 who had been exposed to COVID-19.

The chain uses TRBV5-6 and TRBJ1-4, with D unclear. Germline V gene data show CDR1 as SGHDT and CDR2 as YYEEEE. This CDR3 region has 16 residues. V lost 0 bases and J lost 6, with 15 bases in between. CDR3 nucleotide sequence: TGTGCCAGCAGCTTGGTTGGGCGGGGTTCGGATGAAAAACTGTTTTTT. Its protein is CASSLVGRGSDEKLFF.

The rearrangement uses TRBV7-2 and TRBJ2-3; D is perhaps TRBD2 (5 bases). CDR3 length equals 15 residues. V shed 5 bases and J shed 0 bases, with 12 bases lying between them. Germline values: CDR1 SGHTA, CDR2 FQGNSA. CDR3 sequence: CASSNTRTSTDTQYF. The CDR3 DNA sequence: TGTGCCAGCAGCAATACTAGGACTAGCACAGATACGCAGTATTTT.

CDR3 region: CASSQDRLGRVGYGYTF. CDR3 sequence (DNA): TGTGCCAGCAGCCAAGATCGATTGGGCAGGGTGGGCTATGGCTACACCTTC. This rearrangement joins TRBV3-1 (or the pseudogene TRBV3-2) to TRBJ1-2, with D maybe TRBD1 (5 bases). The CDR3 is 17 residues long. Germline V gene sequence: CDR1 LGHDT, CDR2 YNNKEL (reference sequence). V lost 0 bases and J 4 bases, leaving 18 bases between the germline ends.

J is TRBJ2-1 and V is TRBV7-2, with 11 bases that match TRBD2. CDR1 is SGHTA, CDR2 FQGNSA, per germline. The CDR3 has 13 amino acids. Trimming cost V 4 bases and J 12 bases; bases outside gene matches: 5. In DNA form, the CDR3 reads TGTGCCAGCAGCTCAACTAGCGGGGGTCGGCAGTTCTTC. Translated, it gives CASSSTSGGRQFF.

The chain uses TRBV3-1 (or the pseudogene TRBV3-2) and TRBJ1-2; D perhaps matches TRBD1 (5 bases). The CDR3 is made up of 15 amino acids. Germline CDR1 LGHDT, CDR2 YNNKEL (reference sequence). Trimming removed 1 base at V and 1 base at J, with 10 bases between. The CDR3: CASSQGQTLNYGYTF. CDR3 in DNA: TGTGCCAGCAGCCAAGGACAGACCCTTAACTATGGCTACACCTTC.

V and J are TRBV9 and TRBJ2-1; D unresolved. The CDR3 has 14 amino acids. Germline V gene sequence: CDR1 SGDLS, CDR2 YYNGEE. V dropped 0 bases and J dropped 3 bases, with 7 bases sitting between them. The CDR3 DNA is TGTGCCAGCAGCGTAGAAAATAACTACAATGAGCAGTTCTTC. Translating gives CASSVENNYNEQFF.

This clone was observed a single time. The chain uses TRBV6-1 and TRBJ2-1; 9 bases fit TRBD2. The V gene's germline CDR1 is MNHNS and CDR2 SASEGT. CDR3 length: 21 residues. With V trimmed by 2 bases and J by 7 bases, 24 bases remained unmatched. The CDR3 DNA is TGTGCCAGCAGTGAATTTCCTTATGGGGTTGGAGTAGCGGGAGTGGGGAATGAGCAGTTCTTC. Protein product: CASSEFPYGVGVAGVGNEQFF.

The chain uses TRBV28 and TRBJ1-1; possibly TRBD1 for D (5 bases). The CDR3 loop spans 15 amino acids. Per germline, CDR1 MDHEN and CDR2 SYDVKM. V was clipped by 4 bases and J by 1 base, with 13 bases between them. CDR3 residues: CASSWGLEGNTEAFF. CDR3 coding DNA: TGTGCCAGCAGTTGGGGACTTGAGGGGAACACTGAAGCTTTCTTT. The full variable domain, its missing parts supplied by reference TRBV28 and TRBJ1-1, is DVKVTQSSRYLVKRTGEKVFLECVQDMDHENMFWYRQDPGLGLRLIYFSYDVKMKEKGDIPEGYSVSREKKERFSLILESASTNQTSMYLCASSWGLEGNTEAFFGQGTRLTVV.

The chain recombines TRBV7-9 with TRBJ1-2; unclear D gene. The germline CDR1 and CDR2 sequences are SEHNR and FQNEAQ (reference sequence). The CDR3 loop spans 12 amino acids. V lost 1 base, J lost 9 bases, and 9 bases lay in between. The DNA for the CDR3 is TGTGCCAGCAGCTTAGGTTCCGGTAGCTACACCTTC. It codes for CASSLGSGSYTF.

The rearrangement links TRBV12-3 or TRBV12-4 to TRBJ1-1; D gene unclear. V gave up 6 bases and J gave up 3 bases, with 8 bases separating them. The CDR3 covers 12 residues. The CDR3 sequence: CASRYRYTEAFF. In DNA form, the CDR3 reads TGTGCCAGCAGATACAGATACACTGAAGCTTTCTTT.

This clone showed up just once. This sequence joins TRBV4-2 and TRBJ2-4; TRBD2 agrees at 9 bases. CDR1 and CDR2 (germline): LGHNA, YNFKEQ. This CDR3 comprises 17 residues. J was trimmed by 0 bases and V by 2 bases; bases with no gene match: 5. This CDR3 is CASSQLKLAGAKNIQYF. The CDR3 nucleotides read TGTGCCAGCAGCCAACTAAAACTAGCGGGAGCCAAAAACATTCAGTACTTC.

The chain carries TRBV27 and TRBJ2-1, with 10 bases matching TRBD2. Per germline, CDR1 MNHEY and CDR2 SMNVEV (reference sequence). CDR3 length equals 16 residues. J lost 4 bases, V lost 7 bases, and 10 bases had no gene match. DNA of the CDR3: TGTGCCAGCAAGGCCTCCGGGACTAGCGTATACAATGAGCAGTTCTTC. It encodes CASKASGTSVYNEQFF.

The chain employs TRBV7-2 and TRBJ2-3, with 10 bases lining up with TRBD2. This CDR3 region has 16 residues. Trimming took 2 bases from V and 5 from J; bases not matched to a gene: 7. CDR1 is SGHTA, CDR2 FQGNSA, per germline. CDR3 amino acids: CASSLYASGRLDTQYF. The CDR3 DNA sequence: TGTGCCAGCAGCTTATATGCTAGCGGGAGATTAGATACGCAGTATTTT. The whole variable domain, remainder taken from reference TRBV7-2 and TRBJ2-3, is GAGVSQSPSNKVTEKGKDVELRCDPISGHTALYWYRQSLGQGLEFLIYFQGNSAPDKSGLPSDRFSAERTGGSVSTLTIQRTQQEDSAVYLCASSLYASGRLDTQYFGPGTRLTVL.

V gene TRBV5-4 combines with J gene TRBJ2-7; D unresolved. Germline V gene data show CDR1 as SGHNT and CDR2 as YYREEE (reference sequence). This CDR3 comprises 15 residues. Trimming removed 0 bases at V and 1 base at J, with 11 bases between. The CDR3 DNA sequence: TGTGCCAGCAGCTTGGAACCAGACTCATCCTACGAGCAGTACTTC. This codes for CASSLEPDSSYEQYF.

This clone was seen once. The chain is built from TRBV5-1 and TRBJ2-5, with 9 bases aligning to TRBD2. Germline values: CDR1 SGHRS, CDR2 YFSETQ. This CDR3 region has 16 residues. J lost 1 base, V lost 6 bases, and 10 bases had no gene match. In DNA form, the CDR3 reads TGCGCCAGCAATAAGTTCCGCGGGGGGGCCCAAGAGACCCAGTACTTC. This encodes CASNKFRGGAQETQYF.

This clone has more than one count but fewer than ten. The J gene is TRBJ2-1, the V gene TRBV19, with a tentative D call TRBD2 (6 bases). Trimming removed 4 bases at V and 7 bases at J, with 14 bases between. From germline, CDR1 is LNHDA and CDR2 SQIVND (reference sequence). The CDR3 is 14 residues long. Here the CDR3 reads CASSNAGNRNEQFF. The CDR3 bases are TGTGCCAGTAGTAACGCGGGAAACAGAAATGAGCAGTTCTTC.

CDR3 sequence (DNA): TGTGCCAGCAGCCCGACAGGGAGGTCTGAAAAACTGTTTTTT. Amino acids: CASSPTGRSEKLFF. The chain joins TRBV28 to TRBJ1-4; 7 bases align to TRBD1. Germline loops: CDR1 MDHEN, CDR2 SYDVKM. This CDR3 comprises 14 residues. The V gene end was trimmed by 6 bases and the J gene end by 7 bases; junction bases not matched to a gene: 8.

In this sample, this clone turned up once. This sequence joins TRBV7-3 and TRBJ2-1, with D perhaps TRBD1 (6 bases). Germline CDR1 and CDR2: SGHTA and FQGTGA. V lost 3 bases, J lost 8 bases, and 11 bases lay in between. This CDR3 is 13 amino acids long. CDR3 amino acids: CASSFSQGYEQFF. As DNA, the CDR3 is TGTGCCAGCAGCTTCTCACAGGGCTATGAGCAGTTCTTC.

The CDR3 bases are TGCAGCGTTGAAGAGATGACAGGGTCAGTCCTCCACTTT. This encodes CSVEEMTGSVLHF. The J gene is TRBJ1-6, the V gene TRBV29-1; TRBD1 aligns across 7 bases. Germline values: CDR1 SQVTM, CDR2 ANQGSEA. V shed 0 bases, J shed 15 bases, and the junction held 8 bases outside the gene matches. This CDR3 spans 13 amino acids.

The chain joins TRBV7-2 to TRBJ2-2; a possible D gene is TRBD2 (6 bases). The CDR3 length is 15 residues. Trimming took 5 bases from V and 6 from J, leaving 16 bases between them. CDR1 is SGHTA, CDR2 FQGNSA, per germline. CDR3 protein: CASSQKGGASGELFF. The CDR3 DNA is TGTGCCAGCAGCCAGAAGGGCGGGGCGTCCGGGGAGCTGTTTTTT. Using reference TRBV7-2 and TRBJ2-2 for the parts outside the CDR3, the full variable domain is GAGVSQSPSNKVTEKGKDVELRCDPISGHTALYWYRQSLGQGLEFLIYFQGNSAPDKSGLPSDRFSAERTGGSVSTLTIQRTQQEDSAVYLCASSQKGGASGELFFGEGSRLTVL.

DNA of the CDR3: TGTGCCAGCAGTTACTCAACTCGGGATAGAAACTATGGCTACACCTTC. It encodes CASSYSTRDRNYGYTF. The genes are TRBV6-2 or TRBV6-3 and TRBJ1-2; D ambiguous. The germline V and J ends were trimmed by 0 bases and 2 bases, with 13 bases remaining between them. This CDR3 spans 16 amino acids. CDR1 and CDR2 (germline): MNHEY, SVGEGT.

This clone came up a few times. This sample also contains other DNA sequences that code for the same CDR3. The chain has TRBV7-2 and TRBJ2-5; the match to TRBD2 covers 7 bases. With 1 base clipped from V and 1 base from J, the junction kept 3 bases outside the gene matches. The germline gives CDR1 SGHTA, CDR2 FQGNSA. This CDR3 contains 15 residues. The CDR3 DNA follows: TGTGCCAGCAGCTTAGGATTAGCGGGCCAAGAGACCCAGTACTTC. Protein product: CASSLGLAGQETQYF.

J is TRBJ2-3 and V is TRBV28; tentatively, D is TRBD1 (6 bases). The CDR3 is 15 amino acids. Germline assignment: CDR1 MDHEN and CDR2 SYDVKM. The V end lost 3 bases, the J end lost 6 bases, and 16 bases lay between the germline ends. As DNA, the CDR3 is TGTGCCAGCAGTTTTTATTCCAGGGGTCGGGATACGCAGTATTTT. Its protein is CASSFYSRGRDTQYF.

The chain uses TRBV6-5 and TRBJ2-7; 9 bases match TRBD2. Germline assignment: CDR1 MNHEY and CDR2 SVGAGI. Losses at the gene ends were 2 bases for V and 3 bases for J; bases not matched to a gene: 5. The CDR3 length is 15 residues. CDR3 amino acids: CASSYGASGIYEQYF. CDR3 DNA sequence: TGTGCCAGCAGTTACGGTGCTAGCGGGATCTACGAGCAGTACTTC.

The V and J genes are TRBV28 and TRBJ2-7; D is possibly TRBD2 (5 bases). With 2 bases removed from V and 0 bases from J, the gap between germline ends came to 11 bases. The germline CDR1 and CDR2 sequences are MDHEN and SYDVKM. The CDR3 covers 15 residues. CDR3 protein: CASSLRRVLSYEQYF. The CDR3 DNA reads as TGTGCCAGCAGTTTAAGGCGGGTCCTCTCCTACGAGCAGTACTTC.

As DNA, the CDR3 is TGTGCCAGCAGCACACAGGGGGCGACTGAAGCTTTCTTT. It specifies CASSTQGATEAFF. V usage is TRBV7-3 and J usage is TRBJ1-1; 9 bases fit TRBD1. The CDR3 runs 13 residues. V lost 5 bases and J lost 5; bases outside the gene matches: 3. The germline V gene encodes CDR1 SGHTA and CDR2 FQGTGA.

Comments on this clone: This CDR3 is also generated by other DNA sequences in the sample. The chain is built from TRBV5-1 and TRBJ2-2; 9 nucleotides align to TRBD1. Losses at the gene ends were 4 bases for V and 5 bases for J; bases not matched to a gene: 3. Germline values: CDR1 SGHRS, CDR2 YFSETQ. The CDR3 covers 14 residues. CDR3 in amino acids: CASSRDRETGELFF. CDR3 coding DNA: TGCGCCAGCAGCAGGGACAGGGAGACCGGGGAGCTGTTTTTT.

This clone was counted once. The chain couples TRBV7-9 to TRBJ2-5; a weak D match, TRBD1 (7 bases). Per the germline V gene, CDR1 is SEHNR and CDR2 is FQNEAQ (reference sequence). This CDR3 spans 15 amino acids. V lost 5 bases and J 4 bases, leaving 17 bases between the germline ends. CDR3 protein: CASSPQGGGGETQYF. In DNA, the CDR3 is TGTGCCAGCAGCCCTCAGGGGGGCGGTGGAGAGACCCAGTACTTC. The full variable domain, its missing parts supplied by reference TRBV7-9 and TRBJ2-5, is DTGVSQNPRHKITKRGQNVTFRCDPISEHNRLYWYRQTLGQGPEFLTYFQNEAQLEKSRLLSDRFSAERPKGSFSTLEIQRTEQGDSAMYLCASSPQGGGGETQYFGPGTRLLVL.

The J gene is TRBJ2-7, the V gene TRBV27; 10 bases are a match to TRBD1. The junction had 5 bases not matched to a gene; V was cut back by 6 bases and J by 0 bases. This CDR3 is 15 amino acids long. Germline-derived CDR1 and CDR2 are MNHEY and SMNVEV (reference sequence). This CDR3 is CASRGQGQPSYEQYF. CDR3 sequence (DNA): TGTGCCAGCAGGGGACAGGGGCAGCCCTCCTACGAGCAGTACTTC.

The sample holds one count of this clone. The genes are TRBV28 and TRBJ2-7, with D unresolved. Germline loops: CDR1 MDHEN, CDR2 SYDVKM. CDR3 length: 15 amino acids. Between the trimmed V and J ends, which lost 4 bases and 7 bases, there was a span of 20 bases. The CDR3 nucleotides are TGTGCCAGCAGTTCACCCGACCCGGGTTTGAAAGAGCAGTACTTC. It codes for CASSSPDPGLKEQYF.